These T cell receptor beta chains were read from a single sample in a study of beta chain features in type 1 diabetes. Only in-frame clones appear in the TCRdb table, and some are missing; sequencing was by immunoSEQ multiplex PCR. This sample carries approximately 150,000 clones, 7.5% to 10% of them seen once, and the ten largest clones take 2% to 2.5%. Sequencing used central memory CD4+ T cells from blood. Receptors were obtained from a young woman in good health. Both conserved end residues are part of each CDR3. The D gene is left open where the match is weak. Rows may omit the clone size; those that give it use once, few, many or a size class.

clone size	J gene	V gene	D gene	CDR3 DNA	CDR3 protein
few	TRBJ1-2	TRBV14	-	TGTGCCAGCAGCCAAGTTCAGGGCCCCTATGGCTACACCTTC	CASSQVQGPYGYTF
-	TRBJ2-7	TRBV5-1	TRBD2	TGCGCCATCCCCCCTTGGACTAGCATTTACGAGCAGTACTTC	CAIPPWTSIYEQYF
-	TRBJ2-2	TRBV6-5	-	TGTGCCAGCAGTCGCTTATGGGAGCCCACCGGGGAGCTGTTTTTT	CASSRLWEPTGELFF
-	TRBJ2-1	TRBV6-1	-	TGTGCCAGCAGTGGCCGGGACATCCCGATCTTC	CASSGRDIPIF
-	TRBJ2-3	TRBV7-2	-	TGTGCCAGCAGCTTGAGGCAGTCAATAGATACGCAGTATTTT	CASSLRQSIDTQYF
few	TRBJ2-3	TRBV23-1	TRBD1	TGCGCCAGCACCGAGGACAGGGGATTGGTCACAGATACGCAGTATTTT	CASTEDRGLVTDTQYF
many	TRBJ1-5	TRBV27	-	TGTGCCAGCAGTTTCGGGCTTCCAGGCGCGGGGCCCCAGCATTTT	CASSFGLPGAGPQHF
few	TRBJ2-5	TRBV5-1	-	TGCGCCAGCAGCTTCACTCCGGGGAGCCAAGAGACCCAGTACTTC	CASSFTPGSQETQYF
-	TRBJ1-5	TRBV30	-	TGTGCCTGGAGTGTCACCAGTCAGCCCCAGCATTTT	CAWSVTSQPQHF
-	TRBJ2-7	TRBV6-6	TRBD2	TGTGCCAGCAGTAGTGGGACTAGCGGGAGGCTTGAGCAGTACTTC	CASSSGTSGRLEQYF
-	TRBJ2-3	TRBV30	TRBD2	TGTGCCTGGAATAGTGGCGGGAGGGTTAAAGATACGCAGTATTTT	CAWNSGGRVKDTQYF
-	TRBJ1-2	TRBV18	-	TGTGCCAGCTCACCGGAGGGGACCCTCGGGACTGGCTACACCTTC	CASSPEGTLGTGYTF
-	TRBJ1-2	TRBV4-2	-	TGTGCCAGCAGCCAAGATAGGTCTTACCGGGGGGCCTACACCTTC	CASSQDRSYRGAYTF
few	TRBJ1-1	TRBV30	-	TGTGCCTGGAGCGGGGGGGGTCACACTGAAGCTTTCTTT	CAWSGGGHTEAFF
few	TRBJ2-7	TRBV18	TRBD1	TGTGCCAGCTCAGCGCAACAGGGGGCAGGGGGCTCCTACGAGCAGTACTTC	CASSAQQGAGGSYEQYF
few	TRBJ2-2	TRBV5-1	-	TGCGCCAGCAGCTTGGTTCAGACCCGGCAGGTCGGGGAGCTGTTTTTT	CASSLVQTRQVGELFF
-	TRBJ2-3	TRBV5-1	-	TGCGCCAGCAGATATACAGATACGCAGTATTTT	CASRYTDTQYF
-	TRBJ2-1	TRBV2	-	TGTGCCAGCAGCCCCGGGGGTTCTAAGGATGAGCAGTTCTTC	CASSPGGSKDEQFF
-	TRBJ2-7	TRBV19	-	TGTGCCAGTAGTAACCTGGACAGTGCCCAGGGGGAGCAGTACTTC	CASSNLDSAQGEQYF
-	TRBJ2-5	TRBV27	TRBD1	TGTGCCAGCAGTTTAGTCAGGGGGCGCGGGGAGACCCAGTACTTC	CASSLVRGRGETQYF
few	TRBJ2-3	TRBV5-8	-	TGTGCCAGCACCCCAGGTCAGCTTAGCACAGATACGCAGTATTTT	CASTPGQLSTDTQYF
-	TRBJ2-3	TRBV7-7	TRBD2	TGTGCTAGCGGGGAGTTGGGGAGCACAGATACGCAGTATTTT	CASGELGSTDTQYF